These T cell receptor beta chains were read from a single sample in a study of blood T cell repertoires in COVID-19. Some clones are missing from TCRdb's copy, which holds only in-frame ones; the method was immunoSEQ multiplex PCR. This sample carries around 130,000 clones, 84% of them seen once, and the ten largest clones take roughly 13%. What was sequenced was peripheral blood. All receptors come from a human donor in a cohort sampled during active COVID-19. The CDR3 runs from the conserved cysteine through the conserved F or W. The D gene is left open where the match is weak. Clone size is shown for a subset of rows, as once, few, many or a class of expanded clone.

d_call,j_call,clone_size,v_call,cdr3_length,cdr3_nt,cdr3_aa
-,TRBJ2-5,-,TRBV9,15,TGTGCCAGCAGCTTCGGTTCAGGGGGACTGGAGACCCAGTACTTC,CASSFGSGGLETQYF
TRBD1,TRBJ1-1,-,TRBV19,15,TGTGCCAGTAGTCTTCGGACAGGGATGAACACTGAAGCTTTCTTT,CASSLRTGMNTEAFF
-,TRBJ2-3,-,TRBV24-1,14,TGTGCCACCAGTGACGGCGGGGTCGCAGATACGCAGTATTTT,CATSDGGVADTQYF
TRBD2,TRBJ2-3,-,TRBV2,17,TGTGCCAGCAGTGAAGGGGCTAGCGGGGGCCTTACAGATACGCAGTATTTT,CASSEGASGGLTDTQYF
-,TRBJ2-1,-,TRBV7-3,16,TGTGCCAGCAGCTTATCCGGGACTGAGCGTTACAATGAGCAGTTCTTC,CASSLSGTERYNEQFF
TRBD2,TRBJ2-2,-,TRBV3-1/TRBV3-2,17,TGTGCCAGCAGCCAACCGAAGTTAACTAGCGGGGTCGGGGAGCTGTTTTTT,CASSQPKLTSGVGELFF
-,TRBJ2-5,-,TRBV30,12,TGTGCCTGGAGTAGGAGCGGAGAGACCCAGTACTTC,CAWSRSGETQYF
-,TRBJ1-4,few,TRBV30,14,TGTGCCTGGCAGCCATGGGACAATAATGAAAAACTGTTTTTT,CAWQPWDNNEKLFF
-,TRBJ2-1,-,TRBV6-6,12,TGTGCCAGCAGTTACACAGGGAATGAGCAGTTCTTC,CASSYTGNEQFF
TRBD1,TRBJ2-3,-,TRBV3-1/TRBV3-2,16,TGTGCCAGCAGCCCGGAGACAGGGCACGCCACAGATACGCAGTATTTT,CASSPETGHATDTQYF
TRBD2,TRBJ2-4,-,TRBV27,15,TGTGCCAGCAGTTCCTTGGGTAGCGGGGAAAACATTCAGTACTTC,CASSSLGSGENIQYF
-,TRBJ1-6,-,TRBV6-5,13,TGTGCCAGTTGTCGGCGCGGCAATTCACCCCTCCACTTT,CASCRRGNSPLHF
TRBD1,TRBJ2-3,-,TRBV6-1,15,TGTGCCAGCAGTGATCGGGACAGGGTGAGAGATACGCAGTATTTT,CASSDRDRVRDTQYF
-,TRBJ1-6,-,TRBV30,13,TGTGCCTGGGGACGGACACCTAATTCACCCCTCCACTTT,CAWGRTPNSPLHF
TRBD1,TRBJ1-1,-,TRBV19,16,TGTGCCAGTAGTTCCCCCCCGACAGGGGCCAACACTGAAGCTTTCTTT,CASSSPPTGANTEAFF
TRBD2,TRBJ2-1,-,TRBV7-9,15,TGTGCCAGCAGCCTAGCGGGGGGGCCGGTCAATGAGCAGTTCTTC,CASSLAGGPVNEQFF
-,TRBJ2-7,-,TRBV9,12,TGTGCCAGCAGCGCGAACTTCGACGAGCAGTACTTC,CASSANFDEQYF
-,TRBJ2-7,few,TRBV9,14,TGTGCCAGCAGCACCCTATCGGAGGACTACGAGCAGTACTTC,CASSTLSEDYEQYF
-,TRBJ1-4,once,TRBV7-2,13,TGTGCCAGCAGCTTAGCTAGACGGGGAAAACTGTTTTTT,CASSLARRGKLFF
TRBD1,TRBJ2-1,-,TRBV2,13,TGTGCCAGCGGGAGGACAGGGGGCCATGAGCAGTTCTTC,CASGRTGGHEQFF
-,TRBJ1-3,-,TRBV18,14,TGTGCCAGCTCAGGGCAGAACTCTGGAAACACCATATATTTT,CASSGQNSGNTIYF
-,TRBJ2-1,-,TRBV2,15,TGTGCCAGCAGAAAAGGGGGTAGCTCCTACAATGAGCAGTTCTTC,CASRKGGSSYNEQFF
TRBD1,TRBJ1-5,-,TRBV10-3,14,TGTGCCATCAGTGGACAGGGTGATGGCCAGCCCCAGCATTTT,CAISGQGDGQPQHF
TRBD1,TRBJ1-1,-,TRBV19,14,TGTGCCAGTATAGGGGGACAGAAGAACACTGAAGCTTTCTTT,CASIGGQKNTEAFF
TRBD1,TRBJ1-5,-,TRBV2,15,TGTGCCAGCAGTGATGACAGGGACGCCATTCAGCCCCAGCATTTT,CASSDDRDAIQPQHF
-,TRBJ2-7,-,TRBV2,11,TGTGCCAGCAGTACTACCTACGAGCAGTACTTC,CASSTTYEQYF
TRBD1,TRBJ1-1,once,TRBV12-3/TRBV12-4,11,TGTGCCACCAGGGACAGGAATGAAGCTTTCTTT,CATRDRNEAFF